The 11 T cell receptor beta chains below were found in one sample sequenced in a study of post-analysis software for immune sequencing data. Study results and caveats: Higher frequency in patients than in controls was seen for roughly five TRBV segments, with TRBV5-6, TRBV5-1 and TRBV20-1 among them.

Unique molecular identifiers were present in the TCR beta cDNA libraries. TCRdb reanalysed the PCR reads using MiXCR and keeps one entry per CDR3 protein. The sample lists roughly 670,000 distinct CDR3 sequences, approximately 60% occurring once. For these receptors, no antigen is known. Sample: blood. All receptors come from a girl aged 2 to 9 with multiple sclerosis.

This clonotype was seen only a few times. The gene calls are TRBV27 and TRBJ1-6; possible D gene TRBD1, 6 bases. CDR1 is MNHEY and CDR2 is SMNVEV in the germline V gene (reference sequence). V lost 4 bases and J lost 7, with 17 bases in between. This CDR3 is 16 amino acids long. The CDR3 spells CASSSLAGALNSPLHF. The CDR3 region has the DNA TGTGCCAGCAGTTCTCTCGCAGGGGCATTAAATTCACCCCTCCACTTT.

This clonotype has more than one count but fewer than ten. V and J are TRBV29-1 and TRBJ1-2; the match to TRBD1 covers 7 bases. CDR1 and CDR2 (germline): SQVTM, ANQGSEA. With 6 bases clipped from V and 1 base from J, the junction kept 2 bases outside the gene matches. CDR3 size: 12 residues. The CDR3 is CSVGQSNYGYTF. CDR3 DNA sequence: TGCAGCGTGGGACAGAGTAACTATGGCTACACCTTC. Complete variable domain (other parts from reference TRBV29-1 and TRBJ1-2): SAVISQKPSRDICQRGTSLTIQCQVDSQVTMMFWYRQQPGQSLTLIATANQGSEATYESGFVIDKFPISRPNLTFSTLTVSNMSPEDSSIYLCSVGQSNYGYTFGSGTRLTVV.

The chain is built from TRBV30 and TRBJ2-1, with D hard to call. This CDR3 contains 13 residues. Per the germline V gene, CDR1 is GTSNPN and CDR2 is SVGIG (reference sequence). Trimming stripped 2 bases from V and 1 base from J, with 6 bases between. CDR3 region: CAWSKGSYNEQFF. The CDR3 bases are TGTGCCTGGAGTAAAGGGTCCTACAATGAGCAGTTCTTC.

The J gene is TRBJ2-5, the V gene TRBV30; TRBD1 is a possible D gene (5 bases). This CDR3 contains 14 residues. Trimming pared 3 bases from V and 1 base from J, leaving 12 bases between. In germline, CDR1 is GTSNPN, CDR2 SVGIG (reference sequence). The CDR3 nucleotides read TGTGCCTGGAGCCCCTTAGACAGCCAAGAGACCCAGTACTTC. It encodes CAWSPLDSQETQYF.

The CDR3: CASSNLGDPTYEQYF. DNA of the CDR3: TGTGCCAGCAGCAACCTAGGGGACCCCACCTACGAGCAGTACTTC. The rearrangement joins TRBV12-3 or TRBV12-4 to TRBJ2-7; tentatively, D is TRBD1 or TRBD2 (5 bases each). The CDR3 is 15 residues long. V lost 6 bases to trimming and J lost 2 bases, with 17 bases between them.

The chain couples TRBV3-1 to TRBJ1-2; D call uncertain. The germline CDR1 and CDR2 sequences are LGHDT and YNNKEL (reference sequence). V gave up 0 bases and J gave up 8 bases, with 19 bases separating them. CDR3 length: 16 amino acids. This CDR3 is CASSQEIKAPEEGYTF. CDR3 DNA sequence: TGTGCCAGCAGCCAAGAAATAAAGGCCCCGGAGGAAGGCTACACCTTC.

A few counts support this clonotype. The chain carries TRBV29-1 and TRBJ2-1; 12 bases align to TRBD2. With 2 bases clipped from V and 6 bases from J, the junction kept 14 bases outside the gene matches. The germline CDR1 and CDR2 sequences are SQVTM and ANQGSEA. The CDR3 extends over 18 amino acids. CDR3 residues: CSVETRTSGDPIFNEQFF. The CDR3 region has the DNA TGCAGCGTTGAAACTCGGACTAGCGGGGACCCGATTTTCAATGAGCAGTTCTTC.

This rearrangement joins TRBV4-2 to TRBJ2-6; 10 bases are a match to TRBD2. In germline, CDR1 is LGHNA, CDR2 YNFKEQ. The CDR3 is made up of 20 amino acids. V shed 0 bases and J 0 bases; nucleotides not matched to a gene: 8. DNA for the CDR3: TGTGCCAGCAGCCAAGATCGGCTAGCGGGGGTTAGCTCTGGGGCCAACGTCCTGACTTTC. It codes for CASSQDRLAGVSSGANVLTF.

This clonotype was seen only a few times. J is TRBJ2-7 and V is TRBV6-5; 9 bases agree with TRBD2. There are 14 residues in the CDR3. Per germline, CDR1 MNHEY and CDR2 SVGAGI. J gave up 5 bases and V 6 bases, and 8 bases lay outside the gene matches. Here the CDR3 DNA reads TGTGCCAGCAGCCGACGACTAGCGGAGAACGAGCAGTACTTC. Its protein product is CASSRRLAENEQYF.

Only a few counts were recorded for this clonotype. This sequence joins TRBV5-1 and TRBJ1-2; D is possibly TRBD1 (6 bases). This CDR3 has 15 residues. Looked up from germline, CDR1 is SGHRS and CDR2 is YFSETQ. V dropped 2 bases and J dropped 7 bases, with 18 bases sitting between them. This CDR3 is CASSLDGGGEAGYTF. CDR3 bases: TGCGCCAGCAGCTTAGATGGAGGGGGAGAGGCTGGCTACACCTTC.

This clonotype has more than one count but fewer than ten. The V gene is TRBV10-3, the J gene TRBJ2-1; 11 bases are a match to TRBD2. The germline gives CDR1 ENHRY, CDR2 SYGVKD. J lost 0 bases, V lost 5 bases, and 3 bases had no gene match. CDR3 length: 16 amino acids. Here the CDR3 DNA reads TGTGCCATCAGTTCAACTAGCGGGAGCTCCTACAATGAGCAGTTCTTC. Encoded protein: CAISSTSGSSYNEQFF.